This T cell receptor beta chain was sequenced in a study of blood T cell repertoires in COVID-19. Study context: The United States, Italy and Spain supplied acute and convalescent COVID-19 samples. PBMCs, B-cell-depleted T cells, or T cells provided the cDNA or gDNA that made up the material.

As originally analysed: Amplified reference gene primers provided the basis for estimating nucleated cell counts. Sequenced by immunoSEQ multiplex PCR; TCRdb stores in-frame clones only, minus some. The V and J calls and clone size are taken from that table; D and trimming were inferred from the DNA. The data show under 200,000 clones, about 86% seen once. V trimming: 5 bases; J trimming: 5 bases; junction bases outside the gene matches: 12. This CDR3 has 16 amino acids. CDR1 and CDR2 (germline): SEHNR, FQNEAQ (reference sequence). The V call is TRBV7-9, the J call TRBJ2-3, with 8 bases fitting TRBD2. Sequenced input: peripheral blood. This sequence was found in a woman at least 80 years old in a cohort sampled during active or convalescent COVID-19. The DNA for the CDR3 is TGTGCCAGCAGCCATAGAAGACTAGCGACCAGAGATACGCAGTATTTT. It is translated as CASSHRRLATRDTQYF.